This TCR beta chain was recorded in a study of blood T cells in healthy people across ages. Study results and caveats: It was found that TCR beta diversity correlated strongly with the percentage of naive T cells. In long-lived donors, naive CD4+ cell counts and diversity exceeded those of aged donors.

The use of a sample-barcoded 5' primer and a J-beta primer mix characterized a second PCR of about 6 to 12 cycles. Every single cDNA molecule received a tag from a template-switch adaptor with 12 random nucleotides. MiXCR was run by TCRdb on the 5' RACE reads, yielding one entry per CDR3 protein. The data contain 790,000 or so distinct CDR3 sequences, roughly three fifths of them singletons. On this clonotype: Antigen unknown.

CDR1 DFQATT and CDR2 SNEGSKA come from the germline V gene (reference sequence). The length of the CDR3 is 14 residues. Deletions cut 0 bases from V and 2 bases from J, with 11 bases between. Material for sequencing was blood. The rearrangement joins TRBV20-1 to TRBJ2-7; perhaps TRBD2 as D (5 bases). The receptor was derived from a man aged 35 to 55 in good health. In nucleotides, the CDR3 is TGCAGTGCTAGAGATCGACTAACTACCTACGAGCAGTACTTC. Residues: CSARDRLTTYEQYF.